This T cell receptor beta chain was recovered during a study of cytomegalovirus exposure and HLA in healthy donors. The overall study: Drawn from HLA-typed donors, approximately 85 million unique TCRs were held in an early data release. Across 300 to 400 genotyped donors, over 70% landed in the Caucasian-associated ancestry cluster.

The CDR3 consists of 13 residues. The germline V gene encodes CDR1 LNHDA and CDR2 SQIVND (reference sequence). Trimming removed 5 bases at V and 4 bases at J, with 9 bases between. PCR was performed using 60 Vbeta and 13 Jbeta primers. This table comes from immunoSEQ multiplex PCR, and its TCRdb copy is limited to in-frame clones, with some not included. The sample consists of some 200,000 clones, 70% to 80% of them appearing once. The TCR comes from a girl aged 5 to 17 in good health and CMV-seropositive. V usage is TRBV19 and J usage is TRBJ1-5; D is unclear. The specimen was PBMCs. The CDR3 spells CASSAAENQPQHF. CDR3 sequence (DNA): TGTGCCAGTAGTGCGGCGGAAAATCAGCCCCAGCATTTT.